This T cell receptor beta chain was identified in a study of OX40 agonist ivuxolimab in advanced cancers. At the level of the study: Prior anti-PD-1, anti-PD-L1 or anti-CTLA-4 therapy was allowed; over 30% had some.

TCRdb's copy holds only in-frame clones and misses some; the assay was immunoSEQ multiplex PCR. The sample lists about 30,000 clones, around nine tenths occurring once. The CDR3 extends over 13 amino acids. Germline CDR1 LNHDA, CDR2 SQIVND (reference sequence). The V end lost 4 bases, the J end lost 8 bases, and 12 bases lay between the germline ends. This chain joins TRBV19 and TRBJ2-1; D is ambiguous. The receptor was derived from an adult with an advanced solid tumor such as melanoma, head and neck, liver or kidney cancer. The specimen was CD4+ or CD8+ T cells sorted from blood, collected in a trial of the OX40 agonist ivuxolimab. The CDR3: CASSTSAKDEQFF. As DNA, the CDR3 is TGTGCCAGTAGTACAAGCGCCAAGGATGAGCAGTTCTTC.